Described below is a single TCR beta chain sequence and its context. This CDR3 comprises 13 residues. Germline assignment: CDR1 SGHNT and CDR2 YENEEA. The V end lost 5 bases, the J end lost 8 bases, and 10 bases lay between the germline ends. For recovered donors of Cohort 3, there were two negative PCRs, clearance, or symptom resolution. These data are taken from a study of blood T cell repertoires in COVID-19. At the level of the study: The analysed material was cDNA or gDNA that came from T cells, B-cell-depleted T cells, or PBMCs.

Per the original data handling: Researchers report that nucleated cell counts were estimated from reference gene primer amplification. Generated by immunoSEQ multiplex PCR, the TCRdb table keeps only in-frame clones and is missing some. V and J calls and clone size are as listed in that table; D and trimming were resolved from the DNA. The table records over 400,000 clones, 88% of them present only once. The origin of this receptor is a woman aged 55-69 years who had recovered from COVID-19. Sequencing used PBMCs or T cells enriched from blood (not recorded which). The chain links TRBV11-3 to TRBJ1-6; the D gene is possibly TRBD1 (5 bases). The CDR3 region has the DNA TGTGCCAGCAGCCCAGGACAATATTCACCCCTCCACTTT. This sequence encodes CASSPGQYSPLHF.